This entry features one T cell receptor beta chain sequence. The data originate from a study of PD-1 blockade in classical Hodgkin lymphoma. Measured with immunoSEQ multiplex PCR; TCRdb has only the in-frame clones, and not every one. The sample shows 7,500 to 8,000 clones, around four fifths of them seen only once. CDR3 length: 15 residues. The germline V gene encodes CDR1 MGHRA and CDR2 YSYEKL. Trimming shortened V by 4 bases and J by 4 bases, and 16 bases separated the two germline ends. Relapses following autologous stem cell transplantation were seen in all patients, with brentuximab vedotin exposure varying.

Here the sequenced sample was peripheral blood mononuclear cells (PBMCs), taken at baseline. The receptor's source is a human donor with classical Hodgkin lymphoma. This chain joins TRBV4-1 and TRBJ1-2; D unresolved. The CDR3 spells CASSPLPGSVYGYTF. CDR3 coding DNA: TGCGCCAGCAGCCCCCTTCCAGGATCGGTCTATGGCTACACCTTC.